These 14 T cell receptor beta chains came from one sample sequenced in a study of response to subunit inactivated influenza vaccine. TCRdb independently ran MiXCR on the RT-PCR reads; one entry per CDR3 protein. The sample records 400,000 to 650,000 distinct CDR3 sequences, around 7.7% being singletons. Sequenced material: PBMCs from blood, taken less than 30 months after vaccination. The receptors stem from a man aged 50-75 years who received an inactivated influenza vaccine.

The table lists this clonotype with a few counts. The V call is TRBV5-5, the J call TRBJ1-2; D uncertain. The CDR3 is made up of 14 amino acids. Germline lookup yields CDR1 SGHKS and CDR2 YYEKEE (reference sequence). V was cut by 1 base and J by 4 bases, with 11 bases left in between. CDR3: CASSLRQTSYGYTF. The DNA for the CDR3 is TGTGCCAGCAGCTTGAGGCAGACTAGCTATGGCTACACCTTC.

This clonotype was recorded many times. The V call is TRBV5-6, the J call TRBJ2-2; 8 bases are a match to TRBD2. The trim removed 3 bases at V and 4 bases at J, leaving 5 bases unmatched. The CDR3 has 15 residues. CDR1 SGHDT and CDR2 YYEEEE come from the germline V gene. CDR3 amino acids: CASSWSGGGTGELFF. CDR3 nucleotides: TGTGCCAGCAGCTGGAGCGGGGGAGGCACCGGGGAGCTGTTTTTT.

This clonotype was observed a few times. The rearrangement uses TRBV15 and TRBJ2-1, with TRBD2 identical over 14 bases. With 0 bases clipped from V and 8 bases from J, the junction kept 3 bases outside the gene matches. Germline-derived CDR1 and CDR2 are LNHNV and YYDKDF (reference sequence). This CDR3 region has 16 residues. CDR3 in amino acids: CATSRDGTSGSYEQFF. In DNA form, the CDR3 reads TGTGCCACCAGCAGAGATGGGACTAGCGGGAGTTATGAGCAGTTCTTC.

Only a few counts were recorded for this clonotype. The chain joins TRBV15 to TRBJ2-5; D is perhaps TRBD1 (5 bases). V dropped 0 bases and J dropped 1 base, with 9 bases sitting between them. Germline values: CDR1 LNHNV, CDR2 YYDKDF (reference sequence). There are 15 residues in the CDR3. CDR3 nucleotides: TGTGCCACCAGCAGAGATCAGGGTTCCCAAGAGACCCAGTACTTC. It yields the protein CATSRDQGSQETQYF.

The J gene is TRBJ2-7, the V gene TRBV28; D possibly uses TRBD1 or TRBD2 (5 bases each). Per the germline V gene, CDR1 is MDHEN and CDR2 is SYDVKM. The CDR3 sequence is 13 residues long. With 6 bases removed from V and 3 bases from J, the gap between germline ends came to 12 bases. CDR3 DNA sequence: TGTGCCAGCAGCCCGGGACGGAGCTACGAGCAGTACTTC. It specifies CASSPGRSYEQYF.

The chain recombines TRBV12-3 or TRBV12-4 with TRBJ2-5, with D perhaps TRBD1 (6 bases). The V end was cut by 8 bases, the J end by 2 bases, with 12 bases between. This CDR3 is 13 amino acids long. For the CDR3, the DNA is TGTGCCAGCGGGGGCCCGTTTCAAGAGACCCAGTACTTC. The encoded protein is CASGGPFQETQYF.

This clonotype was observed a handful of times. In DNA form, the CDR3 reads TGTGCCAGCAGCCAAGAGCGGAATCACGAGCAGTACTTC. Residues: CASSQERNHEQYF. The V and J genes are TRBV4-2 and TRBJ2-7; D uncertain. V gave up 0 bases and J gave up 5 bases, with 8 bases separating them. The V gene's germline CDR1 is LGHNA and CDR2 YNFKEQ. CDR3 size: 13 residues.

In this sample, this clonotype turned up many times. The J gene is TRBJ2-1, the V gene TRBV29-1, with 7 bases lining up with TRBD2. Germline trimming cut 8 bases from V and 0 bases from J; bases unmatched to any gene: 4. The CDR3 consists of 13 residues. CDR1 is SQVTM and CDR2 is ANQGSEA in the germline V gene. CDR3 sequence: CSLSGNSYNEQFF. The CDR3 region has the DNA TGCAGCCTAAGCGGGAACTCCTACAATGAGCAGTTCTTC.

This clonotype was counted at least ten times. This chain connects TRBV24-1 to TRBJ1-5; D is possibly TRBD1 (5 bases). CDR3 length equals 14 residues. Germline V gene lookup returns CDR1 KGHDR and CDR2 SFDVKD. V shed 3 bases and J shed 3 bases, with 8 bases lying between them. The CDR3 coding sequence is TGTGCCACCAGTGATCAAGGGACCAATCAGCCCCAGCATTTT. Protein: CATSDQGTNQPQHF.

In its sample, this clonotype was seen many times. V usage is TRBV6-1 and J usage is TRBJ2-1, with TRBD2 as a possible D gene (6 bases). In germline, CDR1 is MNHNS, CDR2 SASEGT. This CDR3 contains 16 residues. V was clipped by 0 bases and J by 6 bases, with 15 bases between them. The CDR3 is CASSEARAGPFNEQFF. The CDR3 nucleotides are TGTGCCAGCAGTGAAGCGCGGGCGGGACCGTTCAATGAGCAGTTCTTC.

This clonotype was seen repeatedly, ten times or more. CDR3 loop: CASSLSSGLTYGYTF. DNA for the CDR3: TGTGCCAGCAGTTTATCGTCAGGCCTAACCTATGGCTACACCTTC. The chain carries TRBV27 and TRBJ1-2; D remains unclear. CDR1 is MNHEY and CDR2 is SMNVEV in the germline V gene (reference sequence). Deletions cut 0 bases from V and 4 bases from J, with 12 bases between. There are 15 residues in the CDR3.

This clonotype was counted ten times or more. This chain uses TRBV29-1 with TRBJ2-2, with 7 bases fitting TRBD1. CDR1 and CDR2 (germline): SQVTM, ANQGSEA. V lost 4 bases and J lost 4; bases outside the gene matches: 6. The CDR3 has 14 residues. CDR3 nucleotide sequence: TGCAGCGTTGGTACGGGACAGATCACCGGGGAGCTGTTTTTT. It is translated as CSVGTGQITGELFF.

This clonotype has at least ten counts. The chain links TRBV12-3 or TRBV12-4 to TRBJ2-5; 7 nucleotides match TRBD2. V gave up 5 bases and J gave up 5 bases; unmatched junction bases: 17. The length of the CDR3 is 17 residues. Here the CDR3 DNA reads TGTGCCAGCAGTCCCAATCCCTTCACTAGCGTAAGGGAGACCCAGTACTTC. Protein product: CASSPNPFTSVRETQYF.

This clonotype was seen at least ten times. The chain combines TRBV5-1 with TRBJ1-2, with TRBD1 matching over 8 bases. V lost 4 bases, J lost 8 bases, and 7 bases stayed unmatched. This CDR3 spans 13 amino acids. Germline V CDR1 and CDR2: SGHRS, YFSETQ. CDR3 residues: CASSRQGAEGYTF. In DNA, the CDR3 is TGCGCCAGCAGCCGCCAGGGGGCAGAAGGCTACACCTTC.